This TCR beta chain was obtained from a study of cytomegalovirus exposure and HLA in healthy donors. On the study more broadly: A previous analysis identified around 120 million unique TCR beta sequences derived from roughly 180 million T cells. Overall study findings and caveats: In vitro, a few CMV-associated chains proved specific for CMV antigens. In a later analysis, an Asian-associated ancestry cluster reportedly showed fewer N-insertions than the approximately 670-donor mean.

With 60 Vbeta and 13 Jbeta primers, the PCR was carried out. TCRdb's table, derived via immunoSEQ multiplex PCR, lists solely in-frame clones and lacks some. The sample carries 90,000 to 120,000 clones, approximately 82% recorded once. This clone has just one count. Antigen unknown. This cohort consisted of healthy bone marrow donors. The germline V gene has CDR1 MDHEN and CDR2 SYDVKM. Trimming took off 5 bases at V and 0 bases at J, with 16 bases between the two ends. The CDR3 totals 16 residues. Sequenced: PBMCs. The clonotype originates from a woman aged 18-29 years in good health and CMV-seronegative. This sequence joins TRBV28 and TRBJ1-1; D is undetermined. The CDR3 coding sequence is TGTGCCAGCAGTCTATTGGGCAGAGGGATGAACACTGAAGCTTTCTTT. Translating gives CASSLLGRGMNTEAFF. The whole variable domain, filled in from reference TRBV28 and TRBJ1-1, reads DVKVTQSSRYLVKRTGEKVFLECVQDMDHENMFWYRQDPGLGLRLIYFSYDVKMKEKGDIPEGYSVSREKKERFSLILESASTNQTSMYLCASSLLGRGMNTEAFFGQGTRLTVV.